This T cell receptor (beta chain) originates from a study of blood T cell repertoires in COVID-19. About the research overall: T cells, B-cell-depleted T cells, or PBMCs supplied cDNA or gDNA.

Germline CDR1 SEHNR, CDR2 FQNEAQ (reference sequence). Deletions cut 5 bases from V and 8 bases from J, with 10 bases between. The CDR3 sequence is 12 residues long. Authors' analysis steps: How many nucleated cells were present was estimated from reference gene primer amplification. The repertoire was sequenced with immunoSEQ multiplex PCR; TCRdb's copy has only in-frame clones and lacks some. V and J calls and clone size are those listed in that table; D and trimming were worked out from the DNA. The sample records approximately 210,000 clones, approximately 83% being singletons. The origin of this receptor is a woman in her thirties or forties with active or convalescent COVID-19. The rearrangement joins TRBV7-9 to TRBJ2-1, with D tentatively TRBD2 (6 bases). Sequencing was done on a sample of peripheral blood. Written as DNA, the CDR3 is TGTGCCAGCAGCGCTAGCGTGGATGAGCAGTTCTTC. This gives the protein CASSASVDEQFF.